The rows below give T cell receptor beta chains drawn from one sample of a study of T-cell reconstitution after alpha-beta-depleted transplantation in children. TCRdb fed the PCR reads into MiXCR, producing one record per CDR3 protein. The data show some 500,000 distinct CDR3 sequences, over 25% seen once. Here the sequenced sample was PBMCs from the stem cell graft donor, taken from the stem cell graft. These receptors came from a human donor who donated a stem cell graft to a child with aplastic anemia. Each CDR3 is given with its conserved first and last residue. A D gene is named only where the DNA matches it firmly. Rows give clone size only sometimes, using once, few, many, or a class for an expanded clone.

. | TRBJ2-7 | TRBV27 | few | CASSSQISWGREQYF | TGTGCCAGCAGTTCTCAAATCTCCTGGGGGAGAGAGCAGTACTTC
. | TRBJ2-5 | TRBV24-1 | . | CATSDSGRQETQYF | TGTGCCACCAGTGATTCCGGGCGCCAAGAGACCCAGTACTTC
. | TRBJ2-3 | TRBV5-1 | . | CASSFGDLTDTQYF | TGCGCCAGCAGCTTCGGGGATTTGACAGATACGCAGTATTTT
. | TRBJ1-1 | TRBV15 | many | CATSSPGLFKAFF | TGTGCCACCAGCAGCCCGGGACTGTTTAAAGCTTTCTTT
. | TRBJ2-1 | TRBV6-5 | . | CASSYDIAASSYNEQFF | TGTGCCAGCAGTTACGACATAGCGGCTAGCTCCTACAATGAGCAGTTCTTC
TRBD1 | TRBJ1-1 | TRBV7-2 | few | CASSRTGSGTEAFF | TGTGCCAGCAGCCGGACAGGGAGTGGCACTGAAGCTTTCTTT
. | TRBJ1-2 | TRBV7-6 | . | CASSCPGGGDYGYTF | TGTGCCAGCAGCTGTCCCGGGGGGGGCGACTATGGCTACACCTTC
. | TRBJ1-4 | TRBV24-1 | . | CATSDPVRKTNEKLFF | TGTGCCACCAGTGACCCGGTTCGGAAAACTAATGAAAAACTGTTTTTT
. | TRBJ1-1 | TRBV7-2 | few | CASSLVLTEAFF | TGTGCCAGCAGCTTAGTTCTCACTGAAGCTTTCTTT
TRBD1 | TRBJ2-3 | TRBV2 | few | CASSFDRGSTDTQYF | TGTGCCAGCAGTTTTGACAGGGGGAGCACAGATACGCAGTATTTT
TRBD1 | TRBJ2-4 | TRBV20-1 | . | CSASGQGNIQYF | TGCAGTGCTAGCGGACAGGGAAACATTCAGTACTTC
TRBD1 | TRBJ1-1 | TRBV12-3/TRBV12-4 | few | CASSGTGERGEAFF | TGTGCCAGCAGTGGGACAGGGGAAAGGGGTGAAGCTTTCTTT
. | TRBJ2-7 | TRBV12-3/TRBV12-4 | many | CASSLGGNEQYF | TGTGCCAGCAGTTTAGGAGGGAACGAGCAGTACTTC
. | TRBJ1-6 | TRBV7-2 | few | CASSLGLGARGSPLHF | TGTGCCAGCAGCTTAGGCCTAGGGGCCAGGGGTTCACCCCTCCACTTT
. | TRBJ2-5 | TRBV29-1 | . | CSVDSLETQYF | TGCAGCGTCGACTCGTTAGAGACCCAGTACTTC
. | TRBJ1-5 | TRBV20-1 | few | CSAPPTTGGGGNQPQHF | TGCAGTGCCCCTCCAACAACCGGCGGTGGGGGCAATCAGCCCCAGCATTTT
TRBD1 | TRBJ2-3 | TRBV7-8 | . | CASSTPPGGQYF | TGTGCCAGCAGCACCCCTCCAGGGGGGCAGTATTTT
TRBD2 | TRBJ2-5 | TRBV9 | . | CASSVGIEGSGSETQYF | TGTGCCAGCAGCGTAGGTATTGAGGGTAGCGGGAGTGAGACCCAGTACTTC
. | TRBJ2-3 | TRBV7-9 | . | CASSFGISPPDTQYF | TGTGCCAGCAGCTTTGGAATTTCCCCCCCAGATACGCAGTATTTT
TRBD2 | TRBJ2-2 | TRBV5-1 | . | CASSLEGLAGGGELFF | TGCGCCAGCAGCTTGGAAGGACTAGCGGGAGGCGGGGAGCTGTTTTTT
. | TRBJ1-5 | TRBV12-3/TRBV12-4 | . | CASSLMGAGGQPQHF | TGTGCCAGCAGTTTAATGGGGGCCGGGGGTCAGCCCCAGCATTTT
TRBD2 | TRBJ2-7 | TRBV4-3 | . | CASSQDFSGITYEQYF | TGCGCCAGCAGCCAAGATTTTAGCGGGATAACCTACGAGCAGTACTTC